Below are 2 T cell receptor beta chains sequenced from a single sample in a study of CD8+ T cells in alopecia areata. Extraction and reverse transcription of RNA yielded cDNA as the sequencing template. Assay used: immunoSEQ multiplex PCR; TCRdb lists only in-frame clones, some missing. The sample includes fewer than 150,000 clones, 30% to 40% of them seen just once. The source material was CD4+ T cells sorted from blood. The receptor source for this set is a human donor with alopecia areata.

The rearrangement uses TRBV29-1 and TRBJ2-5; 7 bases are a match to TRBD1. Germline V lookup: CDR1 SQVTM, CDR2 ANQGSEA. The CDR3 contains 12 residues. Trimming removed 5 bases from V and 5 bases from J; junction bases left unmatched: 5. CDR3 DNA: TGCAGCGTTTCCGACAGGGCCGAGACCCAGTACTTC. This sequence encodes CSVSDRAETQYF.

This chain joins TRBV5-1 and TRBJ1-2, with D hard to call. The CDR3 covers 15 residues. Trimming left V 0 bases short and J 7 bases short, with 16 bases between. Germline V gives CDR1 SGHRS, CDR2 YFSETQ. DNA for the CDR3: TGCGCCAGCAGCTTGGGGGCAGGATCGCGCAGTGGCTACACCTTC. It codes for CASSLGAGSRSGYTF. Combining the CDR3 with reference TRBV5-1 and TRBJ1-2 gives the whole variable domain KAGVTQTPRYLIKTRGQQVTLSCSPISGHRSVSWYQQTPGQGLQFLFEYFSETQRNKGNFPGRFSGRQFSNSRSEMNVSTLELGDSALYLCASSLGAGSRSGYTFGSGTRLTVV.